The 10 T cell receptor beta chains listed next were all sequenced from one sample in a study of beta chain features in type 1 diabetes. Every bit of the isolated RNA underwent reverse transcription, so sequencing read expressed TCRB transcripts. Sequenced by immunoSEQ multiplex PCR; TCRdb stores in-frame clones only, minus some. The sample lists some 120,000 clones; 17% were seen once. Study outcomes and limitations: When Type 1 diabetes patients were examined, their TCRB CDR3s proved moderately but significantly shorter in all four CD4+ subsets.

These TCRs are of unknown antigen specificity. Sequenced material: central memory CD4+ T cells from blood. The receptors stem from a man aged 18-30 years with type 1 diabetes.

This clone was observed a handful of times. A much larger clone is a single base away; this may be a read error. The chain is built from TRBV30 and TRBJ2-1; D is possibly TRBD2 (5 bases). Deletions cut 1 base from V and 8 bases from J, with 12 bases between. The CDR3 is 13 residues long. Germline V gene lookup returns CDR1 GTSNPN and CDR2 SVGIG (reference sequence). CDR3 residues: CAWSGRLRDEQFF. The CDR3, as DNA: TGTGCCTGGAGTGGACGGCTGAGGGATGAGCAGTTCTTC.

This clone appeared a few times. The chain recombines TRBV9 with TRBJ2-2; 9 bases are shared with TRBD2. The CDR3 is 17 amino acids. Per the germline V gene, CDR1 is SGDLS and CDR2 is YYNGEE. After removal of 0 bases from V and 1 base from J, the junction contained 4 bases not matched to a gene. Written as DNA, the CDR3 is TGTGCCAGCAGCGTAGCCCCTAGCGGGGTGAACACCGGGGAGCTGTTTTTT. It is translated as CASSVAPSGVNTGELFF. Variable domain in full (rest from reference TRBV9 and TRBJ2-2): DSGVTQTPKHLITATGQRVTLRCSPRSGDLSVYWYQQSLDQGLQFLIQYYNGEERAKGNILERFSAQQFPDLHSELNLSSLELGDSALYFCASSVAPSGVNTGELFFGEGSRLTVL.

This chain connects TRBV6-6 to TRBJ1-5; no reliable D call. This CDR3 region has 13 residues. V lost 7 bases and J 4 bases, leaving 11 bases between the germline ends. Looked up from germline, CDR1 is MNHNY and CDR2 is SVGAGI (reference sequence). The CDR3 sequence is CASKGAHNQPQHF. The CDR3 nucleotides read TGTGCCAGCAAGGGAGCACATAATCAGCCCCAGCATTTT.

The chain links TRBV7-2 to TRBJ2-4; D gene unclear. V dropped 11 bases and J dropped 6 bases, with 14 bases sitting between them. Per germline, CDR1 SGHTA and CDR2 FQGNSA. This CDR3 region has 12 residues. This CDR3 is CAVRSPANIQYF. CDR3 DNA sequence: TGTGCCGTCCGGTCGCCGGCAAACATTCAGTACTTC.

This clone was seen a handful of times. J is TRBJ2-7 and V is TRBV5-1, with D tentatively TRBD2 (6 bases). The germline V gene has CDR1 SGHRS and CDR2 YFSETQ. V lost 0 bases and J lost 5, with 12 bases in between. The length of the CDR3 is 14 residues. CDR3 in DNA: TGCGCCAGCAGCTTGGGGCAGGGACTTGACGAGCAGTACTTC. Translating it yields CASSLGQGLDEQYF.

This clone was counted between two and nine times. The chain couples TRBV7-9 to TRBJ1-5; D is unclear. CDR1 and CDR2 (germline): SEHNR, FQNEAQ (reference sequence). Trimming removed 1 base at V and 6 bases at J, with 10 bases between. This CDR3 has 14 amino acids. Here the CDR3 reads CASSLGAAGQPQHF. DNA for the CDR3: TGTGCCAGCAGCTTAGGGGCGGCGGGTCAGCCCCAGCATTTT.

Ten or more counts support this clone. V is TRBV6-5 and J is TRBJ2-5; 7 positions agree with TRBD1. CDR1 is MNHEY and CDR2 is SVGAGI in the germline V gene. There are 14 residues in the CDR3. With 0 bases clipped from V and 5 bases from J, the junction kept 3 bases outside the gene matches. The chain's CDR3 is CASSYSLQGETQYF. The CDR3 bases are TGTGCCAGCAGTTACTCGTTACAGGGGGAGACCCAGTACTTC.

The genes are TRBV9 and TRBJ2-1; 9 bases map to TRBD2. Per germline, CDR1 SGDLS and CDR2 YYNGEE. This CDR3 is built from 16 residues. Unmatched junction bases numbered 8, after V lost 0 bases and J lost 7 bases. The CDR3 DNA reads as TGTGCCAGCAGCGTAGGGGGTAGCGGGAGCCTAAATGAGCAGTTCTTC. This sequence encodes CASSVGGSGSLNEQFF.

The chain joins TRBV27 to TRBJ2-3; D gene uncertain. Germline V gene lookup returns CDR1 MNHEY and CDR2 SMNVEV (reference sequence). Trimming removed 5 bases from V and 6 bases from J, with 9 bases in between. The CDR3 is 12 amino acids. The CDR3 spells CASSPLGDTQYF. The CDR3 DNA reads TGTGCCAGCAGTCCGTTGGGGGATACGCAGTATTTT.

This clone was observed many times. The CDR3: CASSPLGGDNYGYTF. For the CDR3, the DNA is TGTGCCAGCAGCCCGTTAGGTGGGGATAACTATGGCTACACCTTC. The J gene is TRBJ1-2, the V gene TRBV7-6, with D unclear. V was clipped by 5 bases and J by 1 base, with 14 bases between them. Germline CDR1 SGHVS, CDR2 FNYEAQ. The CDR3 loop spans 15 amino acids.